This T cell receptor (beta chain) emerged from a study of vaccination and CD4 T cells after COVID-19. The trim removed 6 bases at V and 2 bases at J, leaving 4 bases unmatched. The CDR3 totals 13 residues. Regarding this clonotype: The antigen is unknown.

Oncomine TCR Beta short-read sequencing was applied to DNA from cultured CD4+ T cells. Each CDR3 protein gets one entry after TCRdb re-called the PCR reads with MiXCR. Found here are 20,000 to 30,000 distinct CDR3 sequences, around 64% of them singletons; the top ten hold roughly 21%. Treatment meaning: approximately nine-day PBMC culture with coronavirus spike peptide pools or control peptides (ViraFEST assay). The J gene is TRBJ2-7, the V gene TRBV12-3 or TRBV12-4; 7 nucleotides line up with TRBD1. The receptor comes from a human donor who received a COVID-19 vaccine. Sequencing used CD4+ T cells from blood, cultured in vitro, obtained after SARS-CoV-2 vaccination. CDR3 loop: CASSRDRPYEQYF. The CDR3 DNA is TGTGCCAGCAGCAGGGACAGACCCTACGAGCAGTACTTC.